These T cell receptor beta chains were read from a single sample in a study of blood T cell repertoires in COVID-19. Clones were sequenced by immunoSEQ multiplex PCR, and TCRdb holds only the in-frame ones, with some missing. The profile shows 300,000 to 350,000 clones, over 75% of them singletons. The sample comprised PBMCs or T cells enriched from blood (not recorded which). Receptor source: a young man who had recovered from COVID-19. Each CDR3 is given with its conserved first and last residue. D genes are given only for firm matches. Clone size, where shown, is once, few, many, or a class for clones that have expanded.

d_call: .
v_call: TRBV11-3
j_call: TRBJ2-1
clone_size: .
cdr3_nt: TGTGCCAGCAGCCTACAGGGTTGGAGTGAGCAGTTCTTC
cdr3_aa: CASSLQGWSEQFF

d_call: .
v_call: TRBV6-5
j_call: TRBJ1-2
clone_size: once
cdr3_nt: TGTGCCAGCAGCCTAGGAGGGAACTATGGCTACACCTTC
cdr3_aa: CASSLGGNYGYTF

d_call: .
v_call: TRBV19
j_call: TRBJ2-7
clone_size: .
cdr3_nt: TGTGCCAGTAGTATAGATGGCGGGGGCCCCTACGAGCAGTACTTC
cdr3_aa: CASSIDGGGPYEQYF

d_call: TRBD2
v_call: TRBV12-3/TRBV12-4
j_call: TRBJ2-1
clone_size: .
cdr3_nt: TGTGCCAGCAGTTTGTACGGGAGGGAGCAGTTCTTC
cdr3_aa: CASSLYGREQFF

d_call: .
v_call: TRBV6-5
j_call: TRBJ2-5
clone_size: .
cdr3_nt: TGTGCCAGCAGTACTCCGGAGACCCAGTACTTC
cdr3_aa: CASSTPETQYF

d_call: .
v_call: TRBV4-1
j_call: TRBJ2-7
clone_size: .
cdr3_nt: TGCGCCAGCAGCCAAGATCTGGGCAGGCCCAGCGAGCAGTACTTC
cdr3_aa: CASSQDLGRPSEQYF

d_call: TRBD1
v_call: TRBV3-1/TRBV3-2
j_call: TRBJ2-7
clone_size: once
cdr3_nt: TGTGCCAGCAGCCAGAACAGGGGGCTCTACGAGCAGTACTTC
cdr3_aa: CASSQNRGLYEQYF

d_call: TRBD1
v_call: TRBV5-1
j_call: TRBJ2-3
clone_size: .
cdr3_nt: TGCGCCAGCAGCTCCACAGGGGCACCTCCAGATACGCAGTATTTT
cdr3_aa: CASSSTGAPPDTQYF

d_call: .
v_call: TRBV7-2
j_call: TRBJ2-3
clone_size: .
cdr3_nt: TGTGCCAGCAGCTTCTCTGCGGGCGTTTCTGCAGATACGCAGTATTTT
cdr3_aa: CASSFSAGVSADTQYF

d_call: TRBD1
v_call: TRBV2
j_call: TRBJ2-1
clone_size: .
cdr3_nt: TGTGCCAGCAGTCAGGGACAGGATTACAATGAGCAGTTCTTC
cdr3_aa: CASSQGQDYNEQFF

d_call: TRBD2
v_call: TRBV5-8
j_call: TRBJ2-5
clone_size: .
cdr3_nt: TGTGCCAGCAGCCAAGGACTAGCGGGGAGACAAGAGACCCAGTACTTC
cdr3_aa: CASSQGLAGRQETQYF

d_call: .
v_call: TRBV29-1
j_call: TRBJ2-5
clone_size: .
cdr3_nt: TGCAGCTCCACGCCCCGGGGTGGAGGAGGCGAGACCCAGTACTTC
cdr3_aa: CSSTPRGGGGETQYF

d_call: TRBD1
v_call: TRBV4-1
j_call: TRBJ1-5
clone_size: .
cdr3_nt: TGCGCCAGCAGCCTAAAGGCAACTAGGACAGGGTACAATCAGCCCCAGCATTTT
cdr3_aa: CASSLKATRTGYNQPQHF

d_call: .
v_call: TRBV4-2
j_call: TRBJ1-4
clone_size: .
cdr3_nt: TGTGCCAGCAGCCCTCACGCGAATGAAAAACTGTTTTTT
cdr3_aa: CASSPHANEKLFF

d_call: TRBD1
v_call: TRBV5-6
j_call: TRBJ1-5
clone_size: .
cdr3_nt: TGTGCCAGCAGCAGCCGGACAGGGGATAGCAATCAGCCCCAGCATTTT
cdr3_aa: CASSSRTGDSNQPQHF

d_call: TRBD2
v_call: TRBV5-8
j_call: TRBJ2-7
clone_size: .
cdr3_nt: TGTGCCAGCAGCTCGGGGGGGGCCCCCTACGAGCAGTACTTC
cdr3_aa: CASSSGGAPYEQYF

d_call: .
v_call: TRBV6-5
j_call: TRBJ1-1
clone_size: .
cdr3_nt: TGTGCCAGCAGCCGACAAAACACTGAAGCTTTCTTT
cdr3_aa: CASSRQNTEAFF

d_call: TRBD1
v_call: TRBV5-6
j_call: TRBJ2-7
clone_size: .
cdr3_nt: TGTGCCAGCAGCTTATTACAGGGGTACTACGAGCAGTACTTC
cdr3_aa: CASSLLQGYYEQYF

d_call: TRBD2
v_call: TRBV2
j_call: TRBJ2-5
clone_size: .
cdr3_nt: TGTGCCAGCAGTGAAGCTCCTGGAGCGGGGGGTGGGGAGACCCAGTACTTC
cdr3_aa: CASSEAPGAGGGETQYF

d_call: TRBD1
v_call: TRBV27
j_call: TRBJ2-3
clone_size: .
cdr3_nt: TGTGCCAGCAGTCAGATAGGGGGGACAGGCGGGGATACGCAGTATTTT
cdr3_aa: CASSQIGGTGGDTQYF

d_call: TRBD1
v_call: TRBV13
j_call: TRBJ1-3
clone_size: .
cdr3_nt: TGTGCCAGCAGCTCAGGGGGCACGGGAAACACCATATATTTT
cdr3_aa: CASSSGGTGNTIYF

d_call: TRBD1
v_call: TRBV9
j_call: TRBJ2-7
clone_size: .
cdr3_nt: TGTGCCAGCAGCCCAGGGGGTTACGAGCAGTACTTC
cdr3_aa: CASSPGGYEQYF

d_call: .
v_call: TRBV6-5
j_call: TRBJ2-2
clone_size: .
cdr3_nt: TGTGCCAGCAGAACAGGGTCCGGGGAGCTGTTTTTT
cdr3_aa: CASRTGSGELFF

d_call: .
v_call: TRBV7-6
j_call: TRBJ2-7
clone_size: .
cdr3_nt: TGTGCCAGCAGCTGGCGGCGGGGTTCCTACGAGCAGTACTTC
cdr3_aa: CASSWRRGSYEQYF

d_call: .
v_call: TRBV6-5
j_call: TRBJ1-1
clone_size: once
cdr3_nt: TGTGCCAGCAGCGCCCCGGGACAATCAAACACTGAAGCTTTCTTT
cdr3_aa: CASSAPGQSNTEAFF

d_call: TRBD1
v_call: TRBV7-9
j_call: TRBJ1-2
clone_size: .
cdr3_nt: TGTGCCAGCAGCTCGCCGACAGGGGCCTTGGAGGGCTACACCTTC
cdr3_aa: CASSSPTGALEGYTF

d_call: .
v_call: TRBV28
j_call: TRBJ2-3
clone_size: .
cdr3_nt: TGTGCCAGCAGTTCCGGAGACCTCAGCACAGATACGCAGTATTTT
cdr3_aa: CASSSGDLSTDTQYF

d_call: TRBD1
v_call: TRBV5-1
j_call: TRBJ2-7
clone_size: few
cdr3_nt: TGCGCCAGCAGCTTGGGACAGGGAAGGGAGCAGTACTTC
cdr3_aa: CASSLGQGREQYF

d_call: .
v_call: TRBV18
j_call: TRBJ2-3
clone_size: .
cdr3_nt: TGTGCCAGCTCATTGCGGAGAGATACGCAGTATTTT
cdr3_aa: CASSLRRDTQYF

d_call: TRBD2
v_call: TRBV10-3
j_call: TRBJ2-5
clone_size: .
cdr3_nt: TGTGCCATCAGTGAGTTTCTAGCGGATGTGCGAGAGACCCAGTACTTC
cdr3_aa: CAISEFLADVRETQYF

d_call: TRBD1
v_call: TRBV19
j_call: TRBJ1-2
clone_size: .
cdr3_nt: TGTGCCACCTCGGTCCGGACAGGGGTTGTAAACTATGGCTACACCTTC
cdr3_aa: CATSVRTGVVNYGYTF

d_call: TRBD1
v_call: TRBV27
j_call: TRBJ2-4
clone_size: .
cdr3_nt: TGTGCCAGCAGTTCCCCGGGACAGGGAAACATTCAGTACTTC
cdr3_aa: CASSSPGQGNIQYF

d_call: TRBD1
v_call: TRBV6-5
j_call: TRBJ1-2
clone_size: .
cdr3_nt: TGTGCCAGCAGTTACTCGACCTGGGACAGAAGGGCGAGCTACACCTTC
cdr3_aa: CASSYSTWDRRASYTF

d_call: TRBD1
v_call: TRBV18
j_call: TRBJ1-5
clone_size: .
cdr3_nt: TGTGCCAGCTCACCCGGGACAGGCAATCAGCCCCAGCATTTT
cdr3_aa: CASSPGTGNQPQHF

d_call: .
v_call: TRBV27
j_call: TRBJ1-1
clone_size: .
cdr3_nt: TGTGCCAGCAGTTACAGGGCTAACACTGAAGCTTTCTTT
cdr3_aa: CASSYRANTEAFF

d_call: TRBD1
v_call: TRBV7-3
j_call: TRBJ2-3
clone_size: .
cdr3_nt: TGTGCCAGCAGCTTAAGGAGCCAGGGGGCTCCAGATACGCAGTATTTT
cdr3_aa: CASSLRSQGAPDTQYF

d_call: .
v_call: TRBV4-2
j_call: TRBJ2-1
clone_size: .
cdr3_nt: TGTGCCAGCAGCCCCTCACCCATCCGGGGGAACTACAATGAGCAGTTCTTC
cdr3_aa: CASSPSPIRGNYNEQFF

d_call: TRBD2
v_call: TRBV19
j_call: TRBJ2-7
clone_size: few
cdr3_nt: TGTGCCGTCGGGGGGGTTCTGGGCGAGCAGTACTTC
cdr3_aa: CAVGGVLGEQYF

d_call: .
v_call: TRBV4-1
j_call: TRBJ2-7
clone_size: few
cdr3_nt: TGCGCCAGCAGCCGCCTCGGACTCGTCCCCTCCTACGAGCAGTACTTC
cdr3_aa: CASSRLGLVPSYEQYF

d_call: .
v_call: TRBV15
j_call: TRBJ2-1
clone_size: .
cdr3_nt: TGTGCCACCAGCAGAGACCACGTCCTAGCGTTTAATGAGCAGTTCTTC
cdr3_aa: CATSRDHVLAFNEQFF

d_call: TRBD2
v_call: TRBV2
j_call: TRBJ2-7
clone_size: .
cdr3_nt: TGTGCCAGCATTCCTAGCGGGGCGAGCTCCTACGAGCAGTACTTC
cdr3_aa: CASIPSGASSYEQYF

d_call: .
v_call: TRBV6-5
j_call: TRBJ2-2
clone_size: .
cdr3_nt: TGTGCCAGCAGTTACGGCAACGCGAACACCGGGGAGCTGTTTTTT
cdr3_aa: CASSYGNANTGELFF

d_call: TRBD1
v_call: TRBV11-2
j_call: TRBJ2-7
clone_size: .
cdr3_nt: TGTGCCAGCAGCTTAGGGACAGGGACGCCTTTGTACGAGCAGTACTTC
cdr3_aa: CASSLGTGTPLYEQYF